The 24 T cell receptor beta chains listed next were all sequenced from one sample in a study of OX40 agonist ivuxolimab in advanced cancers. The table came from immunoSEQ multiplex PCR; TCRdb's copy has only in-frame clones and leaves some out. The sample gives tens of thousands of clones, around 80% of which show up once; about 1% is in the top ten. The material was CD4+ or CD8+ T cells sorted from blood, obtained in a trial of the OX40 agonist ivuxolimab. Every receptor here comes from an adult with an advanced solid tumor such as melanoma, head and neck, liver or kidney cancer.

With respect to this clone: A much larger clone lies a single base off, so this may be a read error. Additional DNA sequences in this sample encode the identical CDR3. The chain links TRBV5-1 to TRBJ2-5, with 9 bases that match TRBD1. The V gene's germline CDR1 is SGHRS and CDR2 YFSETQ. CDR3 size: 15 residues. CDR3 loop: CASTRDRAYQETQYF. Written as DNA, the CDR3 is TGCGCCAGCACCCGGGACAGGGCCTACCAGGAGACCCAGTACTTC. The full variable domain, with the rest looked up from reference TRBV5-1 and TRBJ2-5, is KAGVTQTPRYLIKTRGQQVTLSCSPISGHRSVSWYQQTPGQGLQFLFEYFSETQRNKGNFPGRFSGRQFSNSRSEMNVSTLELGDSALYLCASTRDRAYQETQYFGPGTRLLVL.

CDR3 amino acids: CASSSPKTGGSGANVLTF. The CDR3 DNA reads as TGTGCCAGCAGCTCGCCTAAGACAGGGGGCTCTGGGGCCAACGTCCTGACTTTC. This chain links TRBV5-4 with TRBJ2-6, with 9 bases lining up with TRBD1. The germline CDR1 and CDR2 sequences are SGHNT and YYREEE (reference sequence). The V gene end was trimmed by 3 bases and the J gene end by 0 bases; junction bases not matched to a gene: 7. The CDR3 covers 18 residues.

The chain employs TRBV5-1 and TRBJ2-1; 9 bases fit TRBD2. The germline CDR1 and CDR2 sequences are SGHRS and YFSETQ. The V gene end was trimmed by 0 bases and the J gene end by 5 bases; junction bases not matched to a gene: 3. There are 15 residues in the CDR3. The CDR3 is CASSLGSGGNNEQFF. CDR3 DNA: TGCGCCAGCAGCTTGGGTAGCGGGGGTAACAATGAGCAGTTCTTC.

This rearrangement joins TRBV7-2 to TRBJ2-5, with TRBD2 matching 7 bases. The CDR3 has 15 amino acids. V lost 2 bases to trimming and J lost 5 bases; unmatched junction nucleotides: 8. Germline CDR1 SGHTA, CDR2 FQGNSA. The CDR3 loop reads CASSLREGTRETQYF. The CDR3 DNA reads TGTGCCAGCAGCTTAAGGGAGGGGACGCGGGAGACCCAGTACTTC.

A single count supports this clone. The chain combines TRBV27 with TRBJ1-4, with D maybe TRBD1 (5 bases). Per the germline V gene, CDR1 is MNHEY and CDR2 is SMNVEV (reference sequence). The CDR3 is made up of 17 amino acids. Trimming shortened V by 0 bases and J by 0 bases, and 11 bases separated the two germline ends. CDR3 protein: CASSLSWGGATNEKLFF. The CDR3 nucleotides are TGTGCCAGCAGTTTATCATGGGGGGGGGCAACTAATGAAAAACTGTTTTTT.

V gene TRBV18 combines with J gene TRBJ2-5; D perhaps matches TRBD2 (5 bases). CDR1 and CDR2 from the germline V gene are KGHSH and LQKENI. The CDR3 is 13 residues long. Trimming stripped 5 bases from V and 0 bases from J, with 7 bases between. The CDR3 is CASSTGNQETQYF. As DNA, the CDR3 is TGTGCCAGCTCAACCGGGAACCAAGAGACCCAGTACTTC.

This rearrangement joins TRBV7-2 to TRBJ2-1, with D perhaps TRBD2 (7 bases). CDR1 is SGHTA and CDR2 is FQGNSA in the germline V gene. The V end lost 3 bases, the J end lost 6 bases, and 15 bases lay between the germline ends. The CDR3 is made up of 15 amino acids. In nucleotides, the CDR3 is TGTGCCAGCAGCTTCCCGTCCGGGGGGCGCAATGAGCAGTTCTTC. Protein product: CASSFPSGGRNEQFF. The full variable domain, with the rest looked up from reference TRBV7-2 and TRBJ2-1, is GAGVSQSPSNKVTEKGKDVELRCDPISGHTALYWYRQSLGQGLEFLIYFQGNSAPDKSGLPSDRFSAERTGGSVSTLTIQRTQQEDSAVYLCASSFPSGGRNEQFFGPGTRLTVL.

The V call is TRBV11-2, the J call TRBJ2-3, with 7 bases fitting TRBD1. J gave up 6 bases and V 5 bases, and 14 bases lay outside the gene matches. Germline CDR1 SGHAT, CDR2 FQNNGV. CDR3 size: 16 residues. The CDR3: CASSARAPDRADTQYF. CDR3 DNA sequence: TGTGCCAGCAGCGCTCGGGCCCCCGACAGGGCGGATACGCAGTATTTT. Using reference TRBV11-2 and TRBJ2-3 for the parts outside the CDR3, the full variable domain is EAGVAQSPRYKIIEKRQSVAFWCNPISGHATLYWYQQILGQGPKLLIQFQNNGVVDDSQLPKDRFSAERLKGVDSTLKIQPAKLEDSAVYLCASSARAPDRADTQYFGPGTRLTVL.

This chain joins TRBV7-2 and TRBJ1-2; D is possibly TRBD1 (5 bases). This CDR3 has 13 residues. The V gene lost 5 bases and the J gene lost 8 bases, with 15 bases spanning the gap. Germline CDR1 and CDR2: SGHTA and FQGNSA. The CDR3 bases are TGTGCCAGCAGCCCCTCAGGGTCTCGGGGCTACACCTTC. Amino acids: CASSPSGSRGYTF.

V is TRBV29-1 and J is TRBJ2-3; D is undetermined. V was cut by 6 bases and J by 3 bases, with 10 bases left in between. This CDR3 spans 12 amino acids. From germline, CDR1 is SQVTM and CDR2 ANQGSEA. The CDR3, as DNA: TGCAGCGTCGCCCAGGATACAGATACGCAGTATTTT. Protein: CSVAQDTDTQYF.

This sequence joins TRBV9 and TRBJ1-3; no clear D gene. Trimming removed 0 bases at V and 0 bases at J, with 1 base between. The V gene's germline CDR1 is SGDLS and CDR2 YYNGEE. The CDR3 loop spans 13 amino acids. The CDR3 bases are TGTGCCAGCAGCGTAGACTCTGGAAACACCATATATTTT. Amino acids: CASSVDSGNTIYF.

Here the CDR3 DNA reads TGTGCCAGCAGCAAGGACGGATGGAACACTGAAGCTTTCTTT. This encodes CASSKDGWNTEAFF. This chain uses TRBV7-2 with TRBJ1-1; D unresolved. The CDR3 sequence is 14 residues long. Trimming took off 5 bases at V and 1 base at J, with 11 bases between the two ends. The germline gives CDR1 SGHTA, CDR2 FQGNSA.

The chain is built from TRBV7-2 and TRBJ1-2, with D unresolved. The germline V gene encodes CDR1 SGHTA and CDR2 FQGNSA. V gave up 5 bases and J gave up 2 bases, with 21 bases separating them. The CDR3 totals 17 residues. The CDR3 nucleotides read TGTGCCAGCAGCCCCCTTCGGGCCGCGGCCCCAAACTATGGCTACACCTTC. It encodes CASSPLRAAAPNYGYTF. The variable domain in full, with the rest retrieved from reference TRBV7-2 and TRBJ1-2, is GAGVSQSPSNKVTEKGKDVELRCDPISGHTALYWYRQSLGQGLEFLIYFQGNSAPDKSGLPSDRFSAERTGGSVSTLTIQRTQQEDSAVYLCASSPLRAAAPNYGYTFGSGTRLTVV.

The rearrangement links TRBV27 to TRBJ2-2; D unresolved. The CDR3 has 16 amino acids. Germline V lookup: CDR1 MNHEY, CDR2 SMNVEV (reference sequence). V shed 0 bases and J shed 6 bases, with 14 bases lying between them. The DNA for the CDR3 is TGTGCCAGCAGTTTATCGGCTCTCCCCCGCGCCGGGGAGCTGTTTTTT. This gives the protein CASSLSALPRAGELFF.

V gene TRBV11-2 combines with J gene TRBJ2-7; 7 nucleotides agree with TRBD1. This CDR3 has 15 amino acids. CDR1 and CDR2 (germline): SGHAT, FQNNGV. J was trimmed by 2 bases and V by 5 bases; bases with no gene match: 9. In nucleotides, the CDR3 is TGTGCCAGCAGCCCAGGACAGGTACGGGCCTACGAGCAGTACTTC. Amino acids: CASSPGQVRAYEQYF.

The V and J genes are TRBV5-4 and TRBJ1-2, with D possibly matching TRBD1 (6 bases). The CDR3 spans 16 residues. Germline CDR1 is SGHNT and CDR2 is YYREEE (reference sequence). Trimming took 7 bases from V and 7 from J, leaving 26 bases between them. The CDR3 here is CASAKRDGFEGGGYTF. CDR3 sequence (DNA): TGTGCCAGCGCGAAGCGGGACGGCTTCGAAGGGGGTGGCTACACCTTC.

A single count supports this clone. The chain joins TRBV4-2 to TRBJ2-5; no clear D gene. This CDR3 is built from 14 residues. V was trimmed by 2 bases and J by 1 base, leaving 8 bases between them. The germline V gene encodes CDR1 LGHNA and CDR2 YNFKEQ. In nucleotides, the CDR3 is TGTGCCAGCAGCCAATATTCAATCCAAGAGACCCAGTACTTC. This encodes CASSQYSIQETQYF.

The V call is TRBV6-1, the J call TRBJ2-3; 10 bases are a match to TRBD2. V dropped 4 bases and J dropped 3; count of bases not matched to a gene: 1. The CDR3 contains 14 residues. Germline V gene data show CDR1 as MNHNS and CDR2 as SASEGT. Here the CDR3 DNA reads TGTGCCAGCAGTGTAGCGGGGGGTACAGATACGCAGTATTTT. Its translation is CASSVAGGTDTQYF.

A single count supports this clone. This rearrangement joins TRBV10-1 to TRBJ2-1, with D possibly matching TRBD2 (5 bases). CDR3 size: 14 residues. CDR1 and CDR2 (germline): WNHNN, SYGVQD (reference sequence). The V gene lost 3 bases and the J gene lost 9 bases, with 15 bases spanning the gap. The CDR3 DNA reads TGCGCCAGCAGTGATCGCCGTTCGGCGGGTGAGCAGTTCTTC. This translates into CASSDRRSAGEQFF.

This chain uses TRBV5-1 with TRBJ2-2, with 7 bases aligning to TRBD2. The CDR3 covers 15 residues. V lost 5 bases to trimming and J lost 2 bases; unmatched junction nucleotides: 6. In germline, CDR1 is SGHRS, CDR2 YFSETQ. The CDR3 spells CASRSGLVNTGELFF. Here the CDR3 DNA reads TGCGCCAGCAGATCCGGACTAGTCAACACCGGGGAGCTGTTTTTT.

CDR3 region: CASSYRGQGNLYGYTF. The CDR3 DNA follows: TGTGCCAGCAGTTACCGGGGACAGGGAAATCTCTATGGCTACACCTTC. The V and J genes are TRBV6-5 and TRBJ1-2; 9 nucleotides match TRBD1. The CDR3 contains 16 residues. The germline V gene encodes CDR1 MNHEY and CDR2 SVGAGI. The V and J ends lost 2 bases and 4 bases, in that order; junction bases with no gene match: 8.

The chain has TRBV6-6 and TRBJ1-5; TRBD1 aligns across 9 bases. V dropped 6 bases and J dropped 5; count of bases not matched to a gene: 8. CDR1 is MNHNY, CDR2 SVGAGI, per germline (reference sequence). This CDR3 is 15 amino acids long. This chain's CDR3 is CASREPGQGYQPQHF. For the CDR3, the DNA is TGTGCCAGCAGGGAACCGGGACAGGGTTATCAGCCCCAGCATTTT.

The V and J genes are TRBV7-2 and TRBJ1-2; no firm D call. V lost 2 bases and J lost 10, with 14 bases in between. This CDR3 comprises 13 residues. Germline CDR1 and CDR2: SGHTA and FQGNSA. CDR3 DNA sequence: TGTGCCAGCAGCTTACCGGCCAATCAGGACTACACCTTC. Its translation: CASSLPANQDYTF.

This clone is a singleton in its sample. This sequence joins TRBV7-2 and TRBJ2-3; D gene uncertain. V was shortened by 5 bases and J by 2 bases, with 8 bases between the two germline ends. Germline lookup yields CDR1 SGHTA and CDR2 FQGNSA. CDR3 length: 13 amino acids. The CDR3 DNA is TGTGCCAGCAGCCAGCAGCTCACAGATACGCAGTATTTT. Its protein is CASSQQLTDTQYF.